The 22 T cell receptor beta chains given below trace back to one sample, sequenced in a study of shared clonotypes between healthy human individuals. CD45RO-negative, CCR7-selected cells formed the naive CD8 fraction, which excluded terminally differentiated effector memory CD45RA+ cells. The protocol was immunoSEQ multiplex PCR, while the TCRdb copy is restricted to in-frame clones and leaves out a portion. Of roughly 600,000 clones listed, about 98% were seen once; the top ten hold around 0.3%. Sequencing was done on a sample of naive CD8+ T cells sorted from blood. Every receptor here comes from a man aged 30-40 years in good health.

This clone has just one count. The chain combines TRBV5-6 with TRBJ2-7; D is possibly TRBD2 (5 bases). The germline V gene has CDR1 SGHDT and CDR2 YYEEEE. V shed 3 bases and J shed 3 bases, with 13 bases lying between them. The length of the CDR3 is 14 residues. The DNA of the CDR3 is TGTGCCAGCAGCTCACACGGGAATTACTACGAGCAGTACTTC. It codes for CASSSHGNYYEQYF.

The rearrangement uses TRBV28 and TRBJ1-1, with D unresolved. V was pared by 3 bases and J by 7 bases, with 9 bases between. Germline V gene lookup returns CDR1 MDHEN and CDR2 SYDVKM. The CDR3 covers 12 residues. CDR3 in amino acids: CASSFVTFEAFF. Written as DNA, the CDR3 is TGTGCCAGCAGTTTCGTTACATTTGAAGCTTTCTTT. The whole variable domain, remainder taken from reference TRBV28 and TRBJ1-1, is DVKVTQSSRYLVKRTGEKVFLECVQDMDHENMFWYRQDPGLGLRLIYFSYDVKMKEKGDIPEGYSVSREKKERFSLILESASTNQTSMYLCASSFVTFEAFFGQGTRLTVV.

V usage is TRBV4-2 and J usage is TRBJ1-5; possible D gene TRBD1, 6 bases. The CDR3 is made up of 16 amino acids. Trimming left V 6 bases short and J 4 bases short, with 19 bases between. Germline CDR1 LGHNA, CDR2 YNFKEQ. Here the CDR3 DNA reads TGTGCCAGCAGGTCGGGCCAGGGAGGGGGTAATCAGCCCCAGCATTTT. Its protein product is CASRSGQGGGNQPQHF.

The chain joins TRBV11-2 to TRBJ2-5; TRBD2 matches 10 bases. This CDR3 contains 18 residues. The ends lost 1 base at V and 4 bases at J; junction bases unmatched: 12. CDR1 and CDR2 (germline): SGHAT, FQNNGV. The CDR3 reads CASSLGWLAGEFPETQYF. CDR3 in DNA: TGTGCCAGCAGCTTAGGATGGCTAGCGGGAGAGTTCCCAGAGACCCAGTACTTC.

J is TRBJ1-1 and V is TRBV2; D call uncertain. Germline-derived CDR1 and CDR2 are SNHLY and FYNNEI. The CDR3 runs to 14 residues. The V end lost 3 bases, the J end lost 1 base, and 9 bases lay between the germline ends. This chain's CDR3 is CASSDPTANTEAFF. For the CDR3, the DNA is TGTGCCAGCAGTGACCCAACAGCGAACACTGAAGCTTTCTTT. The variable domain in full, completed from reference TRBV2 and TRBJ1-1, reads EPEVTQTPSHQVTQMGQEVILRCVPISNHLYFYWYRQILGQKVEFLVSFYNNEISEKSEIFDDQFSVERPDGSNFTLKIRSTKLEDSAMYFCASSDPTANTEAFFGQGTRLTVV.

This clone was seen a single time. The V call is TRBV7-6, the J call TRBJ2-1; 9 bases agree with TRBD2. The length of the CDR3 is 18 residues. After removal of 0 bases from V and 0 bases from J, the junction contained 6 bases not matched to a gene. Per the germline V gene, CDR1 is SGHVS and CDR2 is FNYEAQ. The CDR3 sequence: CASSLALGGRVSYNEQFF. In nucleotides, the CDR3 is TGTGCCAGCAGCTTAGCGCTTGGCGGGAGGGTCTCCTACAATGAGCAGTTCTTC.

The chain combines TRBV29-1 with TRBJ2-7; TRBD2 matches at 10 bases. Germline lookup yields CDR1 SQVTM and CDR2 ANQGSEA. V lost 6 bases, J lost 3 bases, and 20 bases stayed unmatched. The CDR3 length is 18 residues. The CDR3 DNA follows: TGCAGCGTCCTAGGGACAACCCTAGCGGGAGAGGGGTTCTACGAGCAGTACTTC. This codes for CSVLGTTLAGEGFYEQYF.

The genes are TRBV27 and TRBJ1-5, with 9 positions matching TRBD1. CDR3 length equals 19 residues. V trimming: 5 bases; J trimming: 2 bases; junction bases outside the gene matches: 16. Germline V gene sequence: CDR1 MNHEY, CDR2 SMNVEV (reference sequence). The CDR3 is CASSDTGTGWAWGNQPQHF. CDR3 nucleotide sequence: TGTGCCAGCAGTGACACCGGGACAGGGTGGGCGTGGGGCAATCAGCCCCAGCATTTT.

The chain has TRBV27 and TRBJ2-3, with no clear D. Germline V CDR1 and CDR2: MNHEY, SMNVEV (reference sequence). V shed 2 bases and J shed 1 base, with 13 bases lying between them. The CDR3 extends over 16 amino acids. CDR3 DNA sequence: TGTGCCAGCAGTTTAATTTCTACCCTAGGCACAGATACGCAGTATTTT. Its translation is CASSLISTLGTDTQYF.

This chain links TRBV7-9 with TRBJ2-7; unclear D gene. The CDR3 extends over 12 amino acids. CDR1 is SEHNR, CDR2 FQNEAQ, per germline (reference sequence). V lost 0 bases and J lost 5, with 5 bases in between. The CDR3 bases are TGTGCCAGCAGCTTAGCGATCGACGAGCAGTACTTC. This codes for CASSLAIDEQYF.

The J gene is TRBJ2-3, the V gene TRBV28; maybe TRBD1 (6 bases). V was trimmed by 6 bases and J by 2 bases, leaving 18 bases between them. The CDR3 is 16 residues long. The germline V gene encodes CDR1 MDHEN and CDR2 SYDVKM. The CDR3 nucleotides are TGTGCCAGCAGCAAAGATGGGGGCGACCTCACAGATACGCAGTATTTT. Translating it yields CASSKDGGDLTDTQYF. Filled out from reference TRBV28 and TRBJ2-3, the complete variable domain reads DVKVTQSSRYLVKRTGEKVFLECVQDMDHENMFWYRQDPGLGLRLIYFSYDVKMKEKGDIPEGYSVSREKKERFSLILESASTNQTSMYLCASSKDGGDLTDTQYFGPGTRLTVL.

This chain joins TRBV2 and TRBJ1-1; TRBD1 might be the D (6 bases). With 5 bases removed from V and 0 bases from J, the gap between germline ends came to 16 bases. Germline values: CDR1 SNHLY, CDR2 FYNNEI. The CDR3 covers 16 residues. The CDR3 is CASSFDPGHLNTEAFF. The DNA for the CDR3 is TGTGCCAGCAGTTTCGACCCGGGACACTTGAACACTGAAGCTTTCTTT.

V usage is TRBV11-3 and J usage is TRBJ2-7; no firm D call. The CDR3 is 16 amino acids. Germline loops: CDR1 SGHNT, CDR2 YENEEA. Trimming left V 0 bases short and J 3 bases short, with 15 bases between. CDR3 sequence: CASSLDRQLVRYEQYF. The CDR3 DNA is TGTGCCAGCAGCTTAGATAGGCAATTAGTCCGCTACGAGCAGTACTTC. The full variable domain, rest sourced from reference TRBV11-3 and TRBJ2-7, is EAGVVQSPRYKIIEKKQPVAFWCNPISGHNTLYWYLQNLGQGPELLIRYENEEAVDDSQLPKDRFSAERLKGVDSTLKIQPAELGDSAVYLCASSLDRQLVRYEQYFGPGTRLTVT.

The chain recombines TRBV5-8 with TRBJ1-5; D call uncertain. The CDR3 consists of 15 residues. Germline V gene sequence: CDR1 SGHTS, CDR2 YDEGEE. Deletions cut 6 bases from V and 5 bases from J, with 18 bases between. This CDR3 reads CASIPFVRRDQPQHF. The CDR3 region has the DNA TGTGCCAGCATTCCGTTCGTCCGGCGCGATCAGCCCCAGCATTTT.

This chain connects TRBV21-1 to TRBJ1-1; TRBD1, the table's D call, lacks a check against the DNA. TRBV21-1 is recorded as a pseudogene. The CDR3 has 17 residues. The CDR3 protein is CASSKVAAGDRSTEAFF. For the CDR3, the DNA is TGTGCCAGCAGCAAAGTGGCAGCAGGGGACAGGTCCACTGAAGCTTTCTTT.

The chain carries TRBV19 and TRBJ2-2, with D tentatively TRBD2 (5 bases). The CDR3 contains 13 residues. V was trimmed by 7 bases and J by 2 bases, leaving 8 bases between them. CDR1 and CDR2 from the germline V gene are LNHDA and SQIVND (reference sequence). The DNA of the CDR3 is TGTGCCAGTATGGAGGAAAACACCGGGGAGCTGTTTTTT. It codes for CASMEENTGELFF.

CDR3 amino acids: CASVGGVAGNTIYF. The CDR3 DNA follows: TGTGCCAGCGTCGGGGGCGTTGCTGGAAACACCATATATTTT. J is TRBJ1-3 and V is TRBV6-5; TRBD1 is a possible D gene (6 bases). Germline CDR1 and CDR2: MNHEY and SVGAGI. Trimming removed 8 bases at V and 2 bases at J, with 13 bases between. The CDR3 sequence is 14 residues long.

The chain is built from TRBV5-4 and TRBJ1-2, with D possibly TRBD1 on 6 matching bases. The CDR3 has 12 amino acids. CDR1 and CDR2 (germline): SGHNT, YYREEE (reference sequence). V lost 0 bases to trimming and J lost 8 bases, with 8 bases between them. CDR3 amino acids: CASSLDRVGYTF. CDR3 coding DNA: TGTGCCAGCAGCTTGGACAGGGTCGGCTACACCTTC.

The V and J genes are TRBV2 and TRBJ1-1, with a weak D call TRBD1 (5 bases). This CDR3 spans 14 amino acids. Trimming cost V 2 bases and J 3 bases, with 10 bases left between them. Germline V gene lookup returns CDR1 SNHLY and CDR2 FYNNEI. CDR3 region: CASSEQGWDTEAFF. The CDR3 coding sequence is TGTGCCAGCAGTGAACAGGGCTGGGACACTGAAGCTTTCTTT.

The chain has TRBV2 and TRBJ1-1; tentatively, D is TRBD1 (6 bases). This CDR3 has 15 residues. The V end lost 0 bases, the J end lost 3 bases, and 11 bases lay between the germline ends. Germline V gene sequence: CDR1 SNHLY, CDR2 FYNNEI. The CDR3 nucleotides are TGTGCCAGCAGTGAAGCCGGGGGGCCGGACACTGAAGCTTTCTTT. Its translation: CASSEAGGPDTEAFF.

The chain joins TRBV4-1 to TRBJ1-3; D gene uncertain. Trimming cost V 1 base and J 4 bases, with 11 bases left between them. CDR1 MGHRA and CDR2 YSYEKL come from the germline V gene. The CDR3 runs 15 residues. CDR3 residues: CASSQGDLAGNTIYF. In DNA, the CDR3 is TGCGCCAGCAGCCAAGGAGATCTCGCCGGAAACACCATATATTTT.

The rearrangement links TRBV28 to TRBJ2-1, with 14 bases aligning to TRBD2. Unmatched junction bases numbered 3, after V lost 4 bases and J lost 7 bases. The germline gives CDR1 MDHEN, CDR2 SYDVKM. The CDR3 loop spans 15 amino acids. The CDR3 bases are TGTGCCAGCAGTTCGGGGACTAGCGGGAGAAATGAGCAGTTCTTC. Encoded protein: CASSSGTSGRNEQFF.